The clone carrying this T cell receptor beta chain was observed a handful of times. Its antigen is as yet unknown. This CDR3 is 16 amino acids long. The J segment lost 4 bases and the V segment lost 6 bases, leaving 7 bases of the junction unmatched. Germline CDR1 PRHDT, CDR2 FYEKMQ (reference sequence). This sample is drawn from a study of beta chain features in type 1 diabetes. Overall study results and limits: Shortening of TCRB CDR3s, moderate but significant, appeared in all four CD4+ subsets of Type 1 diabetes patients. Here, the possible influence of HLA type (on TCRB rearrangement) remained unresolved.

The whole isolated RNA underwent reverse transcription, so sequencing captured expressed TCRB transcripts. The read count averaged roughly 4 million across naive, central memory and regulatory T cell samples. The repertoire was sequenced with immunoSEQ multiplex PCR; TCRdb's copy has only in-frame clones and lacks some. The table has over 300,000 clones, roughly 8.8% seen once. By way of CD45RO/CCR7/CD25/CD127/CD95/CD27, the CD4+ regulatory, stem cell-like memory, central memory and naive cells were sorted. The chain recombines TRBV13 with TRBJ2-1; 12 bases align to TRBD2. This receptor was obtained from a man aged 25-40 years with type 1 diabetes. The material sequenced was central memory CD4+ T cells from blood. The CDR3 spells CASSFTLAGGYNEQFF. In nucleotides, the CDR3 is TGTGCCAGCAGTTTTACCCTAGCGGGGGGGTACAATGAGCAGTTCTTC.